The next 13 T cell receptor beta chains were all read from a single sample in a study of TIL therapy for anti-PD-1-resistant metastatic lung cancer. This was the immunoSEQ v3 assay. Libraries were prepared by immunoSEQ multiplex PCR; TCRdb keeps only in-frame clonotypes and omits some of them. The table includes tens of thousands of clones, about 73% detected once. Sample time point: pre-treatment sample, taken before nivolumab and TIL therapy. The source material was blood, sampled at baseline. The receptor source for this set is a person aged 30 to 80 with non-small cell lung cancer.

The J gene is TRBJ1-1, the V gene TRBV9; D call uncertain. This CDR3 spans 13 amino acids. V dropped 0 bases and J dropped 3 bases, with 6 bases sitting between them. From germline, CDR1 is SGDLS and CDR2 YYNGEE. The CDR3 DNA reads as TGTGCCAGCAGCGTAGAAGGGCACACTGAAGCTTTCTTT. As protein: CASSVEGHTEAFF.

Only a few counts were recorded for this clone. The chain carries TRBV6-6 and TRBJ1-1; D gene uncertain. There are 14 residues in the CDR3. The germline V gene has CDR1 MNHNY and CDR2 SVGAGI (reference sequence). The V end was cut by 5 bases, the J end by 0 bases, with 10 bases between. The CDR3 DNA sequence: TGTGCCAGCAGTCGTTCCCCAGTGAACACTGAAGCTTTCTTT. This codes for CASSRSPVNTEAFF.

This chain uses TRBV29-1 with TRBJ2-1; D possibly corresponds to TRBD2 (7 bases). V dropped 2 bases and J dropped 6 bases, with 17 bases sitting between them. Germline V gene sequence: CDR1 SQVTM, CDR2 ANQGSEA. This CDR3 is built from 15 residues. The CDR3 here is CSVESQGGLFNEQFF. CDR3 DNA: TGCAGCGTTGAATCACAGGGAGGGCTTTTCAATGAGCAGTTCTTC.

The rearrangement uses TRBV7-8 and TRBJ2-4; 8 bases map to TRBD2. Losses at the gene ends were 5 bases for V and 6 bases for J; bases not matched to a gene: 12. The germline V gene has CDR1 SGHVS and CDR2 FQNEAQ. The CDR3 runs 16 residues. In nucleotides, the CDR3 is TGTGCCAGCAGCCGCGATAGCGGGGCCGTGGGAAACATTCAGTACTTC. Its translation is CASSRDSGAVGNIQYF.

The chain recombines TRBV30 with TRBJ1-5; D might be TRBD1 (6 bases). V was pared by 0 bases and J by 2 bases, with 8 bases between. The CDR3 has 14 amino acids. Germline CDR1 is GTSNPN and CDR2 is SVGIG (reference sequence). CDR3 DNA sequence: TGTGCCTGGAGTGTATCAGGGGGCAATCAGCCCCAGCATTTT. It codes for CAWSVSGGNQPQHF. The full variable domain, completed using reference TRBV30 and TRBJ1-5, is SQTIHQWPATLVQPVGSPLSLECTVEGTSNPNLYWYRQAAGRGLQLLFYSVGIGQISSEVPQNLSASRPQDRQFILSSKKLLLSDSGFYLCAWSVSGGNQPQHFGDGTRLSIL.

The V gene is TRBV11-2, the J gene TRBJ1-4; possibly TRBD1 for D (5 bases). Germline V gives CDR1 SGHAT, CDR2 FQNNGV. V was trimmed by 1 base and J by 8 bases, leaving 14 bases between them. This CDR3 comprises 15 residues. The CDR3 spells CASSLVGTVGEKLFF. For the CDR3, the DNA is TGTGCCAGCAGCTTAGTTGGGACCGTGGGGGAAAAACTGTTTTTT.

The V call is TRBV2, the J call TRBJ1-3, with a possible D match to TRBD1 (5 bases). Trimming cost V 2 bases and J 2 bases, with 13 bases left between them. The CDR3 has 16 amino acids. The V gene's germline CDR1 is SNHLY and CDR2 FYNNEI. The CDR3 region is CASSEWEGSAGNTIYF. CDR3 nucleotides: TGTGCCAGCAGTGAATGGGAGGGGTCTGCTGGAAACACCATATATTTT.

The chain is built from TRBV2 and TRBJ2-3; 7 bases agree with TRBD2. Losses at the gene ends were 4 bases for V and 5 bases for J; bases not matched to a gene: 12. CDR1 is SNHLY, CDR2 FYNNEI, per germline. This CDR3 region has 16 residues. CDR3 coding DNA: TGTGCCAGCAGTGCACCCGAGGGACTACGCATAGATACGCAGTATTTT. It specifies CASSAPEGLRIDTQYF.

The chain employs TRBV6-5 and TRBJ2-7; 8 positions match TRBD2. Germline CDR1 and CDR2: MNHEY and SVGAGI. Trimming at V came to 6 bases and at J to 7 bases, leaving 14 bases not matched to a gene. CDR3 length: 15 residues. CDR3 protein: CASSPIAGWFMEQYF. The CDR3 DNA reads TGTGCCAGCAGCCCAATAGCGGGATGGTTTATGGAGCAGTACTTC.

This chain uses TRBV18 with TRBJ1-6, with D uncertain. The V gene lost 4 bases and the J gene lost 11 bases, with 9 bases spanning the gap. The CDR3 spans 12 residues. Germline CDR1 reads KGHSH; CDR2 reads LQKENI. The CDR3 reads CASSQGRAPLHF. The CDR3 nucleotides are TGTGCCAGCTCACAAGGGAGGGCACCCCTCCACTTT.

V gene TRBV7-9 combines with J gene TRBJ2-3; TRBD2 agrees at 7 bases. The CDR3 is 16 amino acids. V lost 3 bases, J lost 0 bases, and 6 bases stayed unmatched. Germline values: CDR1 SEHNR, CDR2 FQNEAQ (reference sequence). The CDR3 bases are TGTGCCAGCAGCTTGCGAGCGGGGACTAGCACAGATACGCAGTATTTT. Protein sequence: CASSLRAGTSTDTQYF.

The V call is TRBV5-1, the J call TRBJ2-7, with 9 nucleotides matching TRBD1. Trimming cost V 4 bases and J 1 base; bases outside gene matches: 6. The CDR3 has 15 residues. Looked up from germline, CDR1 is SGHRS and CDR2 is YFSETQ. The CDR3 spells CASSPKGQGSYEQYF. The CDR3 DNA sequence: TGCGCCAGCAGCCCAAAAGGACAGGGGTCCTACGAGCAGTACTTC.

This clone was seen more than once but under ten times. This chain joins TRBV2 and TRBJ1-2; D gene unclear. Trimming shortened V by 7 bases and J by 2 bases, and 5 bases separated the two germline ends. Germline CDR1 and CDR2: SNHLY and FYNNEI. The CDR3 length is 11 residues. The CDR3 DNA sequence: TGTGCCAGCAAGTTAAACTATGGCTACACCTTC. Its translation is CASKLNYGYTF.